These T cell receptor beta chains were read from a single sample in a study of metastatic and nonmetastatic thyroid tumors. TCRdb reanalyzed the PCR reads via MiXCR. In the table there are some 37,000 clones, roughly half of which are singletons. The source material was tumor tissue. These TCRs come from a male donor with papillary thyroid cancer or a benign thyroid nodule (not recorded which). Some clones in this sample may be carry-over from other donors' samples. Each CDR3 is given with its conserved first and last residue. The order of the fields is V gene, D gene, clone size, J gene, CDR3 length, CDR3 protein, CDR3 DNA. D genes are given only for firm matches. Clone size is stated in some rows and not others, as once, few, many or a class when expanded.

>TRBV7-2|NA|few|TRBJ1-2|12
CASSLTEYGYTF
TGTGCCAGCAGCTTGACAGAATATGGCTACACCTTC
>TRBV7-8|TRBD1|NA|TRBJ2-3|15
CASSPHGTATDTQYF
TGTGCCAGCAGCCCACACGGGACAGCCACAGATACTCAGTATTTT
>TRBV5-1|NA|NA|TRBJ1-3|14
CASSLEGPGNTIYF
TGCGCCAGCAGCTTGGAGGGTCCCGGAAACACCATATATTTT
>TRBV5-1|TRBD2|NA|TRBJ2-7|17
CASSLGATSGTTYEQYF
TGCGCCAGCAGCTTGGGAGCGACTAGCGGGACGACCTACGAGCAGTACTTC
>TRBV10-3|NA|NA|TRBJ2-3|11
CAISVADTQYF
TGTGCCATCAGTGTTGCAGATACGCAGTATTTT
>TRBV6-5|TRBD1|NA|TRBJ2-7|13
CASSYRGGYEQYF
TGTGCCAGCAGCTACAGGGGCGGCTACGAGCAGTACTTC
>TRBV15|TRBD1|few|TRBJ2-1|16
CATSRDAGQGLWEQFF
TGTGCCACCAGCAGAGATGCGGGACAGGGGCTTTGGGAGCAGTTCTTC
>TRBV13|TRBD2|NA|TRBJ2-2|16
CASSLGTNANTGELFF
TGTGCCAGCAGCTTGGGGACTAACGCGAACACCGGGGAGCTGTTTTTT
>TRBV30|NA|NA|TRBJ2-3|11
CAWSGGRAQYF
TGTGCCTGGAGTGGAGGCCGGGCGCAGTATTTT
>TRBV28|NA|NA|TRBJ1-2|15
CASSRMKTGPSSRTF
TGTGCCAGCAGTCGCATGAAGACGGGACCCTCATCCCGCACCTTC
>TRBV6-2/TRBV6-3|TRBD1|few|TRBJ2-2|18
CASSYSAGQGADTGELFF
TGTGCCAGCAGTTACTCCGCGGGACAGGGGGCGGACACCGGGGAGCTGTTTTTT
>TRBV15|TRBD2|NA|TRBJ2-4|14
CATSEGLDKNIQYF
TGTGCCACCAGTGAAGGACTAGACAAAAACATTCAGTACTTC
>TRBV12-3/TRBV12-4|NA|NA|TRBJ2-1|14
CASSPGLSGGEQFF
TGTGCCAGCAGCCCGGGACTTTCCGGGGGAGAGCAGTTCTTC
>TRBV29-1|NA|few|TRBJ2-7|13
CSVLAGTTYEQYF
TGCAGCGTTTTAGCCGGGACAACCTACGAGCAGTACTTC
>TRBV6-1|NA|NA|TRBJ2-4|14
CASSEGTAKNIQYF
TGTGCCAGCAGTGAAGGGACAGCCAAAAACATTCAGTACTTC
>TRBV2|NA|NA|TRBJ2-7|15
CASSETGGIIYEQYF
TGTGCCAGCAGTGAAACGGGCGGGATAATCTACGAGCAGTACTTC
>TRBV10-3|NA|NA|TRBJ1-1|14
CAISEGAGNTEAFF
TGTGCCATCAGTGAGGGGGCAGGGAACACTGAAGCTTTCTTT
>TRBV19|NA|NA|TRBJ1-5|16
CASSPLPQLSNQPQHF
TGTGCCAGTAGTCCCCTGCCCCAGCTCAGCAATCAGCCCCAGCATTTT
>TRBV18|NA|NA|TRBJ2-7|13
CASSSPSRDEQYF
TGTGCCAGCTCGAGCCCCTCCAGGGACGAGCAGTACTTC
>TRBV5-1|TRBD2|NA|TRBJ2-1|15
CASSLGDYWGDEQFF
TGCGCCAGCAGCTTGGGGGACTACTGGGGCGATGAGCAGTTCTTC
>TRBV6-2/TRBV6-3|NA|NA|TRBJ2-1|15
CASSSNSGSYNEQFF
TGTGCCAGCAGTTCCAACTCCGGCTCCTACAATGAGCAGTTCTTC
>TRBV7-8|NA|few|TRBJ2-1|14
CASSQGQRWNEQFF
TGTGCCAGCAGCCAGGGCCAGCGGTGGAATGAGCAGTTCTTC
>TRBV20-1|NA|NA|TRBJ1-6|15
CSARGGDAYNSPLHF
TGCAGTGCTAGAGGAGGGGACGCCTATAATTCACCCCTCCACTTT
>TRBV7-2|NA|NA|TRBJ2-1|11
CASSLGQWQFF
TGTGCCAGCAGCTTAGGGCAGTGGCAGTTCTTC
>TRBV27|NA|NA|TRBJ2-1|11
CASRSQGILFF
TGTGCCAGCCGGTCACAGGGAATTCTGTTCTTC
>TRBV28|NA|few|TRBJ1-1|16
CASSSNPSRGNTEAFF
TGTGCCAGCAGTTCCAATCCGTCGAGGGGAAACACTGAAGCTTTCTTT
>TRBV4-1|NA|NA|TRBJ2-7|14
CASSQTQGLDEQYF
TGCGCCAGCAGCCAAACACAGGGTCTCGACGAGCAGTACTTC
>TRBV18|TRBD1|NA|TRBJ2-7|13
CASSPQGGQEQYF
TGTGCCAGCTCACCACAAGGGGGCCAAGAGCAGTACTTC